The present entry profiles one T cell receptor beta chain with its context. Its antigen is currently unknown. Method: immunoSEQ multiplex PCR; TCRdb's copy keeps in-frame clones and lacks some. Of some 240,000 clones in the sample, less than 85% were seen once. The source of the sample is a study of cytomegalovirus exposure and HLA in healthy donors. Findings and caveats of the study: In vitro confirmation showed a few CMV-associated chains to be CMV antigen specific.

Sequencing input: PBMCs. This TCR was recovered from a woman aged 18 to 35 in good health and CMV-seronegative.

CDR3 in amino acids: CASSLEVAGGFEQYF. CDR3 nucleotides: TGTGCCAGCAGTCTGGAGGTAGCGGGTGGTTTCGAGCAGTACTTC. V is TRBV28 and J is TRBJ2-7; 7 nucleotides match TRBD2. The J segment lost 6 bases and the V segment lost 5 bases, leaving 13 bases of the junction unmatched. The germline gives CDR1 MDHEN, CDR2 SYDVKM. The CDR3 contains 15 residues.